A selection of T cell receptor beta chains follows, all from one sample in a study of T cell responses to AZD1222 COVID-19 vaccine. TCRdb keeps only in-frame clones here, not all; method: immunoSEQ multiplex PCR. The sample holds under 100,000 clones, 70% to 90% seen once. The sample was peripheral blood, taken 28 days after the second AZD1222 dose. These receptors originate from an adult who received the AZD1222 COVID-19 vaccine. Both conserved end residues are part of each CDR3. A D gene is named only where the DNA matches it firmly. Clone size is shown for a subset of rows, as once, few, many or a class of expanded clone.

v_call,clone_size,d_call,j_call,cdr3_nt,cdr3_aa
TRBV18,NA,NA,TRBJ1-2,TGTGCCAGCTCACCACCCTATCGACAGAACTATGGCTACACCTTC,CASSPPYRQNYGYTF
TRBV7-3,few,TRBD2,TRBJ2-6,TGTGCCAGCAGCTTAGCGGGGGTCTCTGGGGCCAACGTCCTGACTTTC,CASSLAGVSGANVLTF
TRBV6-5,NA,NA,TRBJ1-4,TGTGCCAGCAGTTCAACGGACGTCGAAAAACTGTTTTTT,CASSSTDVEKLFF
TRBV29-1,NA,NA,TRBJ1-1,TGCAGCGTTGAAATGAACACTGAAGCTTTCTTT,CSVEMNTEAFF
TRBV7-9,NA,TRBD2,TRBJ2-7,TGTGCCAGCAGAGGACGTGCCGGGACTAGTTACGAGCAGTACTTC,CASRGRAGTSYEQYF
TRBV7-2,NA,NA,TRBJ2-7,TGTGCCAGCAGCTTAGCATCGGGACCTACTCCGTACGAGCAGTACTTC,CASSLASGPTPYEQYF
TRBV15,NA,NA,TRBJ1-2,TGTGCCACCAGCTGGCAAGGGGCTGACTATGGCTACACCTTC,CATSWQGADYGYTF
TRBV14,NA,TRBD1,TRBJ1-1,TGTGCCAGCAGCCAGGACAGGGTTAGTCCTGAAGCTTTCTTT,CASSQDRVSPEAFF
TRBV12-3/TRBV12-4,once,NA,TRBJ1-4,TGTGCCAGCAGTTTCAAAGGGAACGAAAAACTGTTTTTT,CASSFKGNEKLFF
TRBV5-1,NA,TRBD2,TRBJ2-1,TGCGCCAGCAGCTTGGCCCCCGGGACTAGAGACAATGAGCAGTTCTTC,CASSLAPGTRDNEQFF
TRBV29-1,NA,NA,TRBJ1-3,TGCAGCGTTCCCAGTTCACAGGGATCTGGAAACACCATATATTTT,CSVPSSQGSGNTIYF
TRBV27,NA,NA,TRBJ1-1,TGTGCCAGCAGTGCTACGGGACCTAACACTGAAGCTTTCTTT,CASSATGPNTEAFF
TRBV5-6,NA,TRBD1,TRBJ2-2,TGTGCCAGCAGCCTTTCAGGGGGCTTTGCCACCGGGGAGCTGTTTTTT,CASSLSGGFATGELFF
TRBV4-2,NA,NA,TRBJ2-5,TGTGCCAGCAGCCAAGCCTCCAACCCCCGGACCCAGTACTTC,CASSQASNPRTQYF
TRBV18,NA,NA,TRBJ1-4,TGTGCCAGCTCACCCAGGGGCCCGCCTATTAATGAAAAACTGTTTTTT,CASSPRGPPINEKLFF
TRBV24-1,NA,NA,TRBJ2-7,TGTGCCACCAGTGAAGGGGGCTCCTACGAGCAGTACTTC,CATSEGGSYEQYF
TRBV10-3,NA,NA,TRBJ2-1,TGTGCCATCAGTGTGACGGACAATGAGCAGTTCTTC,CAISVTDNEQFF
TRBV2,NA,NA,TRBJ1-5,TGTGCCAGTTCCTTACTTTCAGGCAATCAGCCCCAGCATTTT,CASSLLSGNQPQHF
TRBV27,NA,NA,TRBJ1-1,TGTGCCAGCAGTTTAGGAGCCAGGCGGTCGACTGAAGCTTTCTTT,CASSLGARRSTEAFF
TRBV5-4,NA,NA,TRBJ2-5,TGTGCCAGCAGCTGGGCGGGAAGAGGGGGGCTGGAGACCCAGTACTTC,CASSWAGRGGLETQYF
TRBV5-4,NA,NA,TRBJ2-3,TGTGCCAGCAGCCTGTGGGCAGATACGCAGTATTTT,CASSLWADTQYF
TRBV2,NA,TRBD1,TRBJ1-1,TGTGCCAGCAATACCGGGACAGGGGGAACGGGACTCACTGAAGCTTTCTTT,CASNTGTGGTGLTEAFF
TRBV18,NA,NA,TRBJ2-2,TGTGCCAGCTCACCACTAAGCCCCACCGGGGAGCTGTTTTTT,CASSPLSPTGELFF
TRBV5-5,few,NA,TRBJ1-1,TGTGCCAGCAGCTTGGTACAGTTTTACACTGAAGCTTTCTTT,CASSLVQFYTEAFF
TRBV14,NA,TRBD1,TRBJ1-2,TGTGCCAGCAGCCCCACAGGGGGCAAAGGCTACACCTTC,CASSPTGGKGYTF
TRBV28,NA,NA,TRBJ2-1,TGTGCCAGCAGTTTTTCGGACGGCCGGGATGAGCAGTTCTTC,CASSFSDGRDEQFF
TRBV6-5,few,NA,TRBJ1-2,TGTGCCACCGGTATGGACGCAGCGGGCTATGGCTACACCTTC,CATGMDAAGYGYTF
TRBV28,NA,TRBD1,TRBJ1-5,TGTGCCAGCAGTTTGGGGACAGTAAACAATCAGCCCCAGCATTTT,CASSLGTVNNQPQHF
TRBV5-5,few,NA,TRBJ1-4,TGTGCCAGCACCGTGGGGCGTATTGATGAAAAACTGTTTTTT,CASTVGRIDEKLFF
TRBV11-2,NA,NA,TRBJ2-4,TGTGCCAGCAGCTTCTCCGCGGACATTCAGTACTTC,CASSFSADIQYF
TRBV13,once,NA,TRBJ2-3,TGTGCCAGCAGCTCCCGACTAGAAGGGGCAGATACGCAGTATTTT,CASSSRLEGADTQYF
TRBV11-2,NA,TRBD1,TRBJ1-6,TGTGCCAGCAGCTTCGGACAGGACAATTCACCCCTCCACTTT,CASSFGQDNSPLHF